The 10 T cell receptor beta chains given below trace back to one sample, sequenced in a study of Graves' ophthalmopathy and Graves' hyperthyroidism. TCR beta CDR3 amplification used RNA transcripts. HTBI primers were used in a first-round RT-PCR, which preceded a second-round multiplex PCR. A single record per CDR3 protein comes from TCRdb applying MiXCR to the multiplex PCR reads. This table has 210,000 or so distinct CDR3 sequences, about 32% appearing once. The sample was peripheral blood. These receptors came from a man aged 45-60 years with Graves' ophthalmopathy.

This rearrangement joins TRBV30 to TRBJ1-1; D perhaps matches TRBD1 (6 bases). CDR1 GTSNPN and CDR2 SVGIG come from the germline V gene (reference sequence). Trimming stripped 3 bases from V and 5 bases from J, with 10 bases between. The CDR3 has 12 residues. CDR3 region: CAWSAGQTEAFF. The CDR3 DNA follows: TGTGCCTGGAGCGCCGGACAGACTGAAGCTTTCTTT.

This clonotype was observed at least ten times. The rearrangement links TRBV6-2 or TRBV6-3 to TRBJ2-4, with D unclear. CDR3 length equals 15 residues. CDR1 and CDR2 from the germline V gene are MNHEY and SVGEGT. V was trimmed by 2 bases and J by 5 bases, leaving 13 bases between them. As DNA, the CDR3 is TGTGCCAGCAGTTACGGCCTTCCAGGCCAAAACATTCAGTACTTC. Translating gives CASSYGLPGQNIQYF.

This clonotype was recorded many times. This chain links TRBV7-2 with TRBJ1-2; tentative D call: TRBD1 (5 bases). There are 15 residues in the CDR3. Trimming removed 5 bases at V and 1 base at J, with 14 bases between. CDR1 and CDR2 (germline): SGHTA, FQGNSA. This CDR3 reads CASSGQEGFNYGYTF. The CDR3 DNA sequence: TGTGCCAGCAGCGGTCAAGAGGGGTTTAACTATGGCTACACCTTC.

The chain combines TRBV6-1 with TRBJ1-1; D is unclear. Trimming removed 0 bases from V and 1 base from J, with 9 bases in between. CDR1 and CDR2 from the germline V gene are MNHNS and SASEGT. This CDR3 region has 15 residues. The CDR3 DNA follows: TGTGCCAGCAGTGAAGCGGGTTGGACGAACACTGAAGCTTTCTTT. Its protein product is CASSEAGWTNTEAFF.

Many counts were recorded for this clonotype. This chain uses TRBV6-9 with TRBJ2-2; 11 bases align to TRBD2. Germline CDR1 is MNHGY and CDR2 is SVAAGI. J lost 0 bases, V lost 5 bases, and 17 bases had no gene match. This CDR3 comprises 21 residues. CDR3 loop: CASSNPAGTSGKRANTGELFF. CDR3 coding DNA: TGTGCCAGCAGTAATCCCGCCGGGACTAGCGGAAAGAGGGCGAACACCGGGGAGCTGTTTTTT.

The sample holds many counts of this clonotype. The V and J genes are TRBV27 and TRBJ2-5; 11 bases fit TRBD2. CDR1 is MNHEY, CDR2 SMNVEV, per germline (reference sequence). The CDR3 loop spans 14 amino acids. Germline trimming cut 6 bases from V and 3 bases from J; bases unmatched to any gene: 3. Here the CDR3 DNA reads TGTGCCAGCAGCATACTAGCGGGAGAAGAGACCCAGTACTTC. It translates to CASSILAGEETQYF.

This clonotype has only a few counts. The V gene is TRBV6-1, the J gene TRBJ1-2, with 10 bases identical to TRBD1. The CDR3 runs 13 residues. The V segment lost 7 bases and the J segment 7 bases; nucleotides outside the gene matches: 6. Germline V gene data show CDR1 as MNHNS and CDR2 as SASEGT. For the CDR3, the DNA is TGTGCCAGCATCCCCGGGACAGGGGTTGGCTACACCTTC. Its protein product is CASIPGTGVGYTF.

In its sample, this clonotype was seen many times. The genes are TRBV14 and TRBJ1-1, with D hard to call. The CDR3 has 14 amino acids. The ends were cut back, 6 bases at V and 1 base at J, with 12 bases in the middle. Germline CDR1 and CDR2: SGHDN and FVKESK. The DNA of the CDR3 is TGTGCCAGCAGTCCCCGGAGCAGGAACACTGAAGCTTTCTTT. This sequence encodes CASSPRSRNTEAFF. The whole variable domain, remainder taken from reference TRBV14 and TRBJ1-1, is EAGVTQFPSHSVIEKGQTVTLRCDPISGHDNLYWYRRVMGKEIKFLLHFVKESKQDESGMPNNRFLAERTGGTYSTLKVQPAELEDSGVYFCASSPRSRNTEAFFGQGTRLTVV.

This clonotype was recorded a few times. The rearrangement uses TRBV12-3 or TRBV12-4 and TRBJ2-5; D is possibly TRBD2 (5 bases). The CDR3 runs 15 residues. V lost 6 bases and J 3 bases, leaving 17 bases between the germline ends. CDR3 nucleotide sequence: TGTGCCAGCAGCCCCTGGGGAGAGGAAGAAGAGACCCAGTACTTC. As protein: CASSPWGEEEETQYF.

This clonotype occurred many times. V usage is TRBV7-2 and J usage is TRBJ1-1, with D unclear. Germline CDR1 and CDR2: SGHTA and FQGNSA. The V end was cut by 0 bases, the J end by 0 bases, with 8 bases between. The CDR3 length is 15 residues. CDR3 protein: CASSLASPVNTEAFF. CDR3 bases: TGTGCCAGCAGCTTAGCGTCCCCTGTGAACACTGAAGCTTTCTTT.